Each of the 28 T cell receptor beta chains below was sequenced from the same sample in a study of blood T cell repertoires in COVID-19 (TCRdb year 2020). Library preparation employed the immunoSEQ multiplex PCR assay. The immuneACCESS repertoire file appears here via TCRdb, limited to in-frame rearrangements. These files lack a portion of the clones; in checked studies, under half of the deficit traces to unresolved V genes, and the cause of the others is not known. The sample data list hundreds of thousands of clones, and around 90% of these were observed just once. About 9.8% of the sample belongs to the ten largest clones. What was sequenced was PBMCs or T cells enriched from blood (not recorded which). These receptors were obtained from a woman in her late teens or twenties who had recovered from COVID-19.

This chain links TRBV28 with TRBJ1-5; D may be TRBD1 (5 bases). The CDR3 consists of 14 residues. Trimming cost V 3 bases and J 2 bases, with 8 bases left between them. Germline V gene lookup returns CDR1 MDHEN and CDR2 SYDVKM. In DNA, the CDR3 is TGTGCCAGCAGTTTTCCGGGGGGCAATCAGCCCCAGCATTTT. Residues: CASSFPGGNQPQHF.

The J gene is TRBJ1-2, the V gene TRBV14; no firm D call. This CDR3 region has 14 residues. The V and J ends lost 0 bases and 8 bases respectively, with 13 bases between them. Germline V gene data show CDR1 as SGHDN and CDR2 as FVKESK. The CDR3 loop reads CASSQDRAAGGYTF. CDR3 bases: TGTGCCAGCAGCCAAGATCGCGCGGCCGGAGGCTACACCTTC.

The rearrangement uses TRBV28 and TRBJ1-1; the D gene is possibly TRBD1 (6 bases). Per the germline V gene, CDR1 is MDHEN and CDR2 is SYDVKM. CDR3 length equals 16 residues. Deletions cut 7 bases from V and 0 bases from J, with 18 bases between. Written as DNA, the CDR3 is TGTGCCAGCAAATCCACAGGGACATTAGTGAACACTGAAGCTTTCTTT. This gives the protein CASKSTGTLVNTEAFF.

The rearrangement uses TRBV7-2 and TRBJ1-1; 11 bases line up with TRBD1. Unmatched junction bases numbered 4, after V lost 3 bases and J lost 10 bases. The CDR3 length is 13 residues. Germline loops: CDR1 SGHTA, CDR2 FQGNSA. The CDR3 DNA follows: TGTGCCAGCAGCTTTGGGACAGGGGGAAGAGCTTTCTTT. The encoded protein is CASSFGTGGRAFF.

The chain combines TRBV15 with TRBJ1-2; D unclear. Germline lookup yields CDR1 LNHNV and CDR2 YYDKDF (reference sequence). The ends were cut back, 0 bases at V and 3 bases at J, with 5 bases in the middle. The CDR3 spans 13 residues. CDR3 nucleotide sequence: TGTGCCACCAGCAGAGATCTTTACTATGGCTACACCTTC. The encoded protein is CATSRDLYYGYTF. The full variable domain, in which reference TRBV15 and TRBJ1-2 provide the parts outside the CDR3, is DAMVIQNPRYQVTQFGKPVTLSCSQTLNHNVMYWYQQKSSQAPKLLFHYYDKDFNNEADTPDNFQSRRPNTSFCFLDIRSPGLGDTAMYLCATSRDLYYGYTFGSGTRLTVV.

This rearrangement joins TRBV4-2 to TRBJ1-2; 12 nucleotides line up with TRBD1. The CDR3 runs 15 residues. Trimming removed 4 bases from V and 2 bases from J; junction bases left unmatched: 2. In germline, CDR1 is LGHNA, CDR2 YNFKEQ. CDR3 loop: CASSRGTGGNYGYTF. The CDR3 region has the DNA TGTGCCAGCAGCCGGGGGACAGGGGGCAACTATGGCTACACCTTC.

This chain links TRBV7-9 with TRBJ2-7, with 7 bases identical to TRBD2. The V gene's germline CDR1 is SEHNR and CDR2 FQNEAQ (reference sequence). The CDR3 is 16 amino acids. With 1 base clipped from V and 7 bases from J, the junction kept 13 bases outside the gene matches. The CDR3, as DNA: TGTGCCAGCAGCTTAGATACAATGGCGGGAGTAGGGGAGCAGTACTTC. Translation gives CASSLDTMAGVGEQYF.

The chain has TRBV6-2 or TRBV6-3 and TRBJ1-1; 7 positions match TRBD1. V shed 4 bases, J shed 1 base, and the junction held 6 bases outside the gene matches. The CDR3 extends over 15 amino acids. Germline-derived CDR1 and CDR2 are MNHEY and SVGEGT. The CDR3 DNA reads TGTGCCAGCAGTTCCGGGACAGACGAGAACACTGAAGCTTTCTTT. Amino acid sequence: CASSSGTDENTEAFF.

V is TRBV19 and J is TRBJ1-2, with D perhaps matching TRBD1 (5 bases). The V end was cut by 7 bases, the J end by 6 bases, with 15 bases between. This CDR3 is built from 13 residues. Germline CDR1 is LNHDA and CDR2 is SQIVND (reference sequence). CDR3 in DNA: TGTGCCAGTACCCCGGGCAGGGCCCATGGCTACACCTTC. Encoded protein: CASTPGRAHGYTF.

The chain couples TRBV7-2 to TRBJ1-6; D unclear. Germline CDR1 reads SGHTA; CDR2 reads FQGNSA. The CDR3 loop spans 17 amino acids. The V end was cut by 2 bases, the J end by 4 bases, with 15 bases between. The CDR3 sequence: CASSLSGVREYNSPLHF. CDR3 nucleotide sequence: TGTGCCAGCAGCTTATCTGGGGTGAGGGAATATAATTCACCCCTCCACTTT.

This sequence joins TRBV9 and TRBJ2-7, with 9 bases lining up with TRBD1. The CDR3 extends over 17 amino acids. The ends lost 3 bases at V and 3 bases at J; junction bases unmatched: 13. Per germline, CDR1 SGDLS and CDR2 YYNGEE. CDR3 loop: CASSGIGQGSQIYEQYF. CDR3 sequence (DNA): TGTGCCAGCAGCGGAATTGGACAGGGGTCCCAAATCTACGAGCAGTACTTC.

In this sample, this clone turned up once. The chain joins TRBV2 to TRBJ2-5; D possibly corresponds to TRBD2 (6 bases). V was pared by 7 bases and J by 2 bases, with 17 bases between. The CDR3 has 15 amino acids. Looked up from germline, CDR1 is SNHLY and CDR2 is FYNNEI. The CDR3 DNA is TGTGCCAGCAAGCAAGATTGGGCGGGACAAGAGACCCAGTACTTC. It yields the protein CASKQDWAGQETQYF.

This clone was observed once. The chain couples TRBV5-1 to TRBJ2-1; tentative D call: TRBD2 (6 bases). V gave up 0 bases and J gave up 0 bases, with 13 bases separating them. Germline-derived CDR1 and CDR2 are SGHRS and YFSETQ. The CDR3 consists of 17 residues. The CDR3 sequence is CASSLGFGSLSYNEQFF. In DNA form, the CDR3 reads TGCGCCAGCAGCTTGGGATTCGGGAGTCTCTCCTACAATGAGCAGTTCTTC.

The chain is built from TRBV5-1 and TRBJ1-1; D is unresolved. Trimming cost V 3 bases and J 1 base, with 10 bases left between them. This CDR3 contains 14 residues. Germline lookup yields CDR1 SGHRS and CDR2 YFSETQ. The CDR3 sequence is CASSSREQNTEAFF. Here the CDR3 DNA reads TGCGCCAGCAGCTCGCGAGAGCAGAACACTGAAGCTTTCTTT.

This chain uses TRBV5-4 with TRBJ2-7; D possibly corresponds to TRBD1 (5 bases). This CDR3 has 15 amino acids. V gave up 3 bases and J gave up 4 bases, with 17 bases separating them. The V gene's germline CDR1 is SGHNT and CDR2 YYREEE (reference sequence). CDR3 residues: CASSSLKGATYEQYF. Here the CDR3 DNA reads TGTGCCAGCAGCTCCTTAAAAGGGGCAACTTACGAGCAGTACTTC.

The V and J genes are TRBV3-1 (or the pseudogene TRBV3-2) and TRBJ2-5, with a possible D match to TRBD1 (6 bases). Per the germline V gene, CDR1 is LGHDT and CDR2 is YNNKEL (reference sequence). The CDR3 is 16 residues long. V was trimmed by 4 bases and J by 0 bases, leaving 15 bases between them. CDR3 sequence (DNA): TGTGCCAGCAGCCTCCCCTCGGGACACAACCAAGAGACCCAGTACTTC. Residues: CASSLPSGHNQETQYF.

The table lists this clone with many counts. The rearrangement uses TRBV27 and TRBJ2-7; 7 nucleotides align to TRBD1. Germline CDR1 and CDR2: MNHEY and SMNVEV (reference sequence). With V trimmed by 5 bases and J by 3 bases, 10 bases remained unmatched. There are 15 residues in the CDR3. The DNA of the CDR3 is TGTGCCAGCAGTCCTTCCGGGACAGAATTCTACGAGCAGTACTTC. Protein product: CASSPSGTEFYEQYF.

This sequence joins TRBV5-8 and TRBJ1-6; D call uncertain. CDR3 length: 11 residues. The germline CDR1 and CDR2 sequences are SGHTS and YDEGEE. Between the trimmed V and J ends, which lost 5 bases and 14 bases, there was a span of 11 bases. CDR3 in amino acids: CASRALQALHF. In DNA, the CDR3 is TGTGCCAGCAGGGCCCTTCAGGCCCTCCACTTT.

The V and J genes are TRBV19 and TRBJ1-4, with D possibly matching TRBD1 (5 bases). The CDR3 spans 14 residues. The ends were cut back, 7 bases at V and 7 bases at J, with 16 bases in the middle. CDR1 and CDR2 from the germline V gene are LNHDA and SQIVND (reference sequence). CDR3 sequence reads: CASNTTRDCEKLFF. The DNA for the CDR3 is TGTGCCAGTAATACAACCAGGGATTGTGAAAAACTGTTTTTT.

The CDR3 coding sequence is TGCAGTGCTAGTACTAGCGGGAGTTTCGCAGATACGCAGTATTTT. This translates into CSASTSGSFADTQYF. This chain joins TRBV20-1 and TRBJ2-3; 11 bases fit TRBD2. There are 15 residues in the CDR3. Germline lookup yields CDR1 DFQATT and CDR2 SNEGSKA (reference sequence). After removal of 3 bases from V and 4 bases from J, the junction contained 6 bases not matched to a gene.

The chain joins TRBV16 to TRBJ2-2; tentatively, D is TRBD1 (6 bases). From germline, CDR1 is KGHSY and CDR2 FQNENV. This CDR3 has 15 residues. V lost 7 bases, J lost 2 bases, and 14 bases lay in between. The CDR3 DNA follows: TGTGCCAGCATGCTAGGGGGACACAACACCGGGGAGCTGTTTTTT. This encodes CASMLGGHNTGELFF.

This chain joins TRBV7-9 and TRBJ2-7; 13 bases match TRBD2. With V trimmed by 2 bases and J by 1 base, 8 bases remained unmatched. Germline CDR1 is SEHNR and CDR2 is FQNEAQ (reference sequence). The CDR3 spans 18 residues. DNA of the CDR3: TGTGCCAGCAGCTTATGGGGGACTAGCGGGATGATATCCTACGAGCAGTACTTC. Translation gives CASSLWGTSGMISYEQYF.

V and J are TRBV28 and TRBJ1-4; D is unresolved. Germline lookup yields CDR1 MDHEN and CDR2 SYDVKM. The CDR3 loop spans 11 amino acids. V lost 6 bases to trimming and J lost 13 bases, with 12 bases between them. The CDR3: CASRLNTLLFF. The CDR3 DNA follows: TGTGCCAGCAGACTAAATACCTTACTGTTTTTT.

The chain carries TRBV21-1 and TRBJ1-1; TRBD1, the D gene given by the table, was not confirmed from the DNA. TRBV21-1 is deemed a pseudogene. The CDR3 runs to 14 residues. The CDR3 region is CASSKRQMNTEAFF. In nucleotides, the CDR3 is TGTGCCAGCAGCAAACGACAGATGAACACTGAAGCTTTCTTT.

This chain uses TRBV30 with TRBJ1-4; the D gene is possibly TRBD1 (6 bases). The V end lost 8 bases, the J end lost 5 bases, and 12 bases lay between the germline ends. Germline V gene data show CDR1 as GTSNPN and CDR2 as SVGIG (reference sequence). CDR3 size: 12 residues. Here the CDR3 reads CALQGANEKLFF. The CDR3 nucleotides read TGTGCCCTACAGGGTGCAAATGAAAAACTGTTTTTT.

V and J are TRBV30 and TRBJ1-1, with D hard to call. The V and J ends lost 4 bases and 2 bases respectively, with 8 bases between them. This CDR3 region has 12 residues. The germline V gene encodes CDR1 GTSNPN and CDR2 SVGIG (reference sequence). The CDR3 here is CAWTPGNTEAFF. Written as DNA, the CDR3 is TGTGCCTGGACTCCAGGCAACACTGAAGCTTTCTTT.

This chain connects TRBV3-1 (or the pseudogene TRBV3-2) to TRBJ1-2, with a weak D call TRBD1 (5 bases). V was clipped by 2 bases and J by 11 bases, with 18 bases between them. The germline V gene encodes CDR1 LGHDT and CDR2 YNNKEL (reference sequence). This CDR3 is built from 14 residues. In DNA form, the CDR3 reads TGTGCCAGCAGCCAAAATCAGGGCCCCAGGTATTACACCTTC. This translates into CASSQNQGPRYYTF.

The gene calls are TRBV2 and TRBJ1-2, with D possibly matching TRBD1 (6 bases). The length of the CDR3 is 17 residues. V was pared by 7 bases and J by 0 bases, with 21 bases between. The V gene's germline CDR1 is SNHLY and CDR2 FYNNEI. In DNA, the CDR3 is TGTGCCAGCATCAAGGGGGTTGGGCCGATAGCTAACTATGGCTACACCTTC. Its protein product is CASIKGVGPIANYGYTF. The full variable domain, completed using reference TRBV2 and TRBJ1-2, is EPEVTQTPSHQVTQMGQEVILRCVPISNHLYFYWYRQILGQKVEFLVSFYNNEISEKSEIFDDQFSVERPDGSNFTLKIRSTKLEDSAMYFCASIKGVGPIANYGYTFGSGTRLTVV.